This T cell receptor beta chain was sequenced during a study of T cells in Graves' hyperthyroidism and ophthalmopathy. RNA transcripts were the template for amplifying TCR beta CDR3 regions. First-round RT-PCR of the TCR CDR3 relied on the HTBI primer set. One entry per CDR3 protein results from TCRdb running MiXCR on the multiplex PCR reads. The data contain under 400,000 distinct CDR3 sequences, around a quarter of them singletons. Study-level results: Model output signaled ophthalmopathy a median around 5.9 months ahead of onset.

Over 18 months, lack of ophthalmopathy progression marked Graves' hyperthyroidism as stable. Hyperthyroidism patients were newly diagnosed, had disease duration under 2 months, and were aged 18 to 65 years. Lactation, pregnancy, other autoimmune disease or uncontrolled infection excluded patients. This clonotype is a singleton in its sample. Its specificity is unknown. This may arise from a read error, as a much more abundant clone is one base away. Sequencing used blood. The source is a man aged 45-60 years with Graves' hyperthyroidism.

The CDR3 region has the DNA TGTGCCAGCTCACCAGGGCTAGGAGGGAACAATGAGCGGTTCTTC. Translating gives CASSPGLGGNNERFF. The chain has TRBV18 and TRBJ2-1; the D gene is possibly TRBD2 (6 bases). Germline CDR1 is KGHSH and CDR2 is LQKENI. There are 15 residues in the CDR3. The variable domain in full, with the rest retrieved from reference TRBV18 and TRBJ2-1, is NAGVMQNPRHLVRRRGQEARLRCSPMKGHSHVYWYRQLPEEGLKFMVYLQKENIIDESGMPKERFSAEFPKEGPSILRIQQVVRGDSAAYFCASSPGLGGNNERFFGPGTRLTVL.